This TCR beta chain was retrieved from a study of CD8+ T cells in alopecia areata. cDNA prepared by RNA extraction and subsequent reverse transcription served as the template for sequencing. Measured with immunoSEQ multiplex PCR; TCRdb has only the in-frame clones, and not every one. In the table there are 40,000 to 50,000 clones, about three fifths of which are singletons. In its sample, this clone was seen a few times. This CDR3 has 10 amino acids. Germline V CDR1 and CDR2: LNHDA, SQIVND (reference sequence). V lost 3 bases to trimming and J lost 9 bases, with 3 bases between them. The treatment: oral pan-JAK inhibitor, 5-10 mg twice daily.

The genes are TRBV19 and TRBJ2-1; D is unresolved. This sequence originates from a human donor with alopecia areata. The sample consisted of CD8+ T cells sorted from blood, taken at week 4, from a patient treated with tofacitinib. The CDR3 DNA reads as TGTGCCAGTAGTATGGGTGAGCAGTTCTTC. Translated: CASSMGEQFF.